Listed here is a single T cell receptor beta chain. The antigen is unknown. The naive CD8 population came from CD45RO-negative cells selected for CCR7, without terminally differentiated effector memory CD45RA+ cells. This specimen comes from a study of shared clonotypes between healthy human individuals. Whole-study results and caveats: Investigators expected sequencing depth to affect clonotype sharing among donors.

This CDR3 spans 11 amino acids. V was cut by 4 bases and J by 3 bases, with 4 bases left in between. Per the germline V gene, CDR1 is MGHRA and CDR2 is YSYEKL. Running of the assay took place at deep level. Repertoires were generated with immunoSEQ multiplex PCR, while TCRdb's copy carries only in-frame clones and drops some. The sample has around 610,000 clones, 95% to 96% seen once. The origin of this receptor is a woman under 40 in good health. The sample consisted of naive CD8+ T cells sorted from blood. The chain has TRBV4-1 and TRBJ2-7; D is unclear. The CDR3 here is CASSRDYEQYF. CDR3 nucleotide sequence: TGCGCCAGCAGCCGGGACTACGAGCAGTACTTC.